The text below deals with one TCR beta chain. This receptor's antigen is unknown. The input lacks base qualities; no much larger clone sits a single base away. This specimen belongs to a study of post-analysis software for immune sequencing data (dated by TCRdb to between 2014 and 2017). Turning to the overall study: Relapsing-remitting, secondary progressive and progressive-relapsing multiple sclerosis were recorded as disease courses, and subtype annotation was lacking for some patients. The patient repertoires were compared against 11 previously published healthy control repertoires obtained from donors aged 6 to 25 years. A subset of samples was prepared in parallel using single-end sample barcoding, then pooled and co-amplified after Illumina adapter ligation.

Beyond this particular receptor, the publication reports: Direct clustering with F measure revealed strong co-clustering of samples prepared in the same batch, which led to a batch-effect correction. Patients showed significantly higher frequencies than controls for a few TRBV segments, among them TRBV5-6, TRBV5-1 and TRBV20-1. Normalized Chao1 diversity was significantly lower in multiple sclerosis patients than controls, suggesting substantial peripheral T-cell clonal expansion. The multiple sclerosis patient group was slightly younger than the control group.

V has 3 bases trimmed and J has 4 bases trimmed; junction bases matching no gene number 5. The germline V gene (reference sequence) supplies CDR1 MNHEY and CDR2 SMNVEV. Reading from cysteine to phenylalanine, the CDR3 counts 16 amino acids. Only CDR3 DNA remains: 48 bases, in frame from the first base. Library preparation used PCR. Sequencing used an Illumina HiSeq 2500. To reduce PCR and sequencing biases, unique molecular identifiers were incorporated into the TCR beta cDNA libraries. Per 1 to 10 million input T cells, roughly 500,000 cDNA molecules were obtained, such that each molecule approximated one T cell. The patient libraries were prepared and sequenced with the same protocol used for the earlier healthy control dataset. Within a given batch, samples were prepared together, multiplexed and sequenced on the same HiSeq lane. From the authors' description of their analysis: MIGEC was used to process the raw barcoded reads, and molecular identifier groups with only a single read were discarded before consensus assembly and CDR3 extraction. VDJtools was used for post-analysis of the clonotype tables, and diversity was normalized by down-sampling every dataset to the size of the smallest sample. In repertoire overlap clustering, CDR3 amino acid sequences, but not nucleotide sequences, were matched to correct batch-related cross-sample contamination. TCRdb reanalyzed the raw reads on its own, using fastp at Q25 for trimming and MiXCR for clone calling, and kept in-frame beta chains. Entries that share a CDR3 protein sequence are merged under the most common genes and DNA. The V and J calls come from TCRdb's annotation, not from the publication. This sample has hundreds of thousands of distinct CDR3 sequences in its table, and about 40% of those were observed once. Over 1.5% of the sample lies in the top ten.

To demonstrate the VDJtools post-analysis software, TCR beta repertoires were profiled from the peripheral blood of 10 to 15 young patients with multiple sclerosis. The patients with multiple sclerosis were children and adolescents between roughly 6 and 17 years of age. The V and J segments used are TRBV27 and TRBJ2-3; TRBD2 lines up with 12 middle nucleotides. The sequence was obtained from a girl under 18 with multiple sclerosis. The sample taken for sequencing was blood. The DNA sequence is given as TGTGCCAGCAGTTTGGGACTAGCGGGTATAGCAGATACGCAGTATTTT. Translated, this gives CASSLGLAGIADTQYF.